Listed below are T cell receptor beta chains from one sample, sequenced in a study of T cell responses to AZD1222 COVID-19 vaccine. Generated by immunoSEQ multiplex PCR, the TCRdb table keeps only in-frame clones and is missing some. Counted here are 130,000 to 150,000 clones, approximately 94% occurring once; the ten biggest clones make up around 1.9%. The sample consisted of peripheral blood, taken on day 0 of AZD1222 vaccination. These TCRs come from an adult in good health. Each CDR3 is given with its conserved first and last residue. Some rows have no size entry. The others give once, few or many, or a class for an expanded clone.

CATTWGQGGNGYTF,TRBV15,14,.
CASSARDRGSKTEAFF,TRBV7-9,16,.
CASMPGTGSTYTF,TRBV5-1,13,.
CASRNRQGRETEAFF,TRBV6-5,15,.
CASSSGDSQFF,TRBV18,11,.
CASSRWGQSYGYTF,TRBV11-2,14,once
CASSDSGNTEAFF,TRBV6-4,13,.
CASSVDGAGNTIYF,TRBV9,14,.
CASSPGDSYEQYF,TRBV18,13,.
CASTPSYSGNTIYF,TRBV7-2,14,.
CASSQGPNQETQYF,TRBV11-1,14,.
CASSRDLNYGYTF,TRBV6-5,13,once
CASTPDRADMNTEAFF,TRBV5-1,16,.
CASNGGSEQYF,TRBV27,11,.
CASIKINGAYGYTF,TRBV5-6,14,few
CASSQDLGGLAGGLTINEQFF,TRBV14,21,.
CATSASGGAYNEQFF,TRBV24-1,15,once
CASRKGAEAFF,TRBV5-4,11,.
CASSRTGVGTEAFF,TRBV10-1,14,.
CASSLENSGNTIYF,TRBV5-1,14,.
CSVSRGDREAYGYTF,TRBV29-1,15,.
CASSSWGRGLTSGANVLTF,TRBV7-9,19,once
CASSQDSPLSSPLHF,TRBV3-1/TRBV3-2,15,.
CASSPGDGKYF,TRBV7-9,11,once
CASSSRRTGRPEQYF,TRBV7-8,15,.
CASSLTRANQPQHF,TRBV7-8,14,once